The 16 T cell receptor beta chains reported below all come from one sample, sequenced in a study of blood T cell repertoires in COVID-19. The table came from immunoSEQ multiplex PCR; TCRdb's copy has only in-frame clones and leaves some out. Here the sample spans about 260,000 clones, about nine tenths being singletons. Sequenced: peripheral blood. The receptors originated from a person aged 18-29 years with COVID-19, enrolled during active disease.

The rearrangement uses TRBV25-1 and TRBJ1-6; no definite D call. Trimming cost V 6 bases and J 5 bases, with 11 bases left between them. Germline CDR1 is MGHDK and CDR2 is SYGVNS. The CDR3 length is 14 residues. CDR3 coding DNA: TGTGCCAGCAGGCCGACGGGAAATAATTCACCCCTCCACTTT. Its translation is CASRPTGNNSPLHF.

As DNA, the CDR3 is TGTGCCACCAGTGACTTGATAAGGTCAGGTACGCAGTATTTT. Amino acid sequence: CATSDLIRSGTQYF. The chain joins TRBV24-1 to TRBJ2-3, with D uncertain. The CDR3 covers 14 residues. The V end was cut by 4 bases, the J end by 8 bases, with 15 bases between. Germline V lookup: CDR1 KGHDR, CDR2 SFDVKD.

The V and J genes are TRBV11-2 and TRBJ2-5; D is unclear. The CDR3 totals 13 residues. Germline lookup yields CDR1 SGHAT and CDR2 FQNNGV. Trimming took off 5 bases at V and 4 bases at J, with 11 bases between the two ends. The CDR3 spells CASSLSYRETQYF. CDR3 nucleotides: TGTGCCAGCAGCCTAAGCTATCGAGAGACCCAGTACTTC.

The genes are TRBV19 and TRBJ2-7; 8 bases are shared with TRBD1. J was trimmed by 2 bases and V by 3 bases; bases with no gene match: 3. The CDR3 spans 14 residues. Germline CDR1 is LNHDA and CDR2 is SQIVND (reference sequence). The CDR3 bases are TGTGCCAGTAGTATCACAGGGGGTACCTACGAGCAGTACTTC. Encoded protein: CASSITGGTYEQYF.

This chain joins TRBV9 and TRBJ1-2; TRBD1 is a possible D gene (6 bases). The CDR3 contains 14 residues. The V and J ends lost 4 bases and 8 bases respectively, with 18 bases between them. Germline V CDR1 and CDR2: SGDLS, YYNGEE. Here the CDR3 reads CASSNRGGAGGYTF. The CDR3 nucleotides are TGTGCCAGCAGCAACCGAGGGGGGGCAGGAGGCTACACCTTC.

This CDR3 is CASSPFPTDTQYF. The CDR3 region has the DNA TGTGCCAGCAGTCCTTTTCCCACAGATACGCAGTATTTT. The genes are TRBV4-2 and TRBJ2-3; no definite D call. There are 13 residues in the CDR3. Trimming removed 6 bases from V and 2 bases from J, with 9 bases in between. Germline V lookup: CDR1 LGHNA, CDR2 YNFKEQ.

On this clone: Additional DNA sequences in this sample encode the identical CDR3. This chain connects TRBV19 to TRBJ2-7, with 9 bases that match TRBD1. CDR3 size: 14 residues. The junction had 2 bases not matched to a gene; V was cut back by 5 bases and J by 0 bases. Germline V gene sequence: CDR1 LNHDA, CDR2 SQIVND (reference sequence). The CDR3 nucleotides read TGTGCCAGTAGTCCGACAGGGGGCTCCTACGAGCAGTACTTC. Its translation is CASSPTGGSYEQYF.

The V gene is TRBV28, the J gene TRBJ2-3, with a tentative D call TRBD1 (6 bases). V lost 5 bases, J lost 4 bases, and 10 bases lay in between. The germline V gene encodes CDR1 MDHEN and CDR2 SYDVKM. The CDR3 consists of 13 residues. CDR3 loop: CASSQTGSDTQYF. CDR3 nucleotides: TGTGCCAGCAGTCAAACAGGGTCAGATACGCAGTATTTT.

V gene TRBV7-2 combines with J gene TRBJ2-5, with D uncertain. The CDR3 contains 13 residues. The germline V gene encodes CDR1 SGHTA and CDR2 FQGNSA. Trimming left V 1 base short and J 3 bases short, with 6 bases between. For the CDR3, the DNA is TGTGCCAGCAGCTTAGTTCGGGAAGAGACCCAGTACTTC. Translating it yields CASSLVREETQYF. Full variable domain (outside the CDR3, taken from reference TRBV7-2 and TRBJ2-5): GAGVSQSPSNKVTEKGKDVELRCDPISGHTALYWYRQSLGQGLEFLIYFQGNSAPDKSGLPSDRFSAERTGGSVSTLTIQRTQQEDSAVYLCASSLVREETQYFGPGTRLLVL.

V and J are TRBV11-2 and TRBJ2-7; TRBD2 agrees at 8 bases. The CDR3 loop spans 16 amino acids. The germline V gene has CDR1 SGHAT and CDR2 FQNNGV. The junction had 6 bases not matched to a gene; V was cut back by 1 base and J by 1 base. CDR3 sequence (DNA): TGTGCCAGCAGCTTAGGAAGCGGGAGCGGTTCCTACGAGCAGTACTTC. This encodes CASSLGSGSGSYEQYF.

The chain carries TRBV13 and TRBJ2-5, with D possibly matching TRBD1 (6 bases). V lost 5 bases, J lost 2 bases, and 12 bases lay in between. The CDR3 length is 14 residues. CDR1 and CDR2 from the germline V gene are PRHDT and FYEKMQ (reference sequence). The CDR3 here is CASSLRTAQETQYF. DNA of the CDR3: TGTGCCAGCAGCCTTCGGACAGCTCAAGAGACCCAGTACTTC.

This clone was recorded a few times. The chain uses TRBV29-1 and TRBJ2-1; 9 bases agree with TRBD1. This CDR3 comprises 12 residues. Per germline, CDR1 SQVTM and CDR2 ANQGSEA. V dropped 7 bases and J dropped 6; count of bases not matched to a gene: 4. CDR3 sequence: CSAGTGRNEQFF. DNA of the CDR3: TGCAGCGCCGGGACAGGGCGCAATGAGCAGTTCTTC.

V gene TRBV4-1 combines with J gene TRBJ2-2, with D perhaps TRBD1 (6 bases). Germline V lookup: CDR1 MGHRA, CDR2 YSYEKL. The CDR3 covers 14 residues. The V and J ends lost 4 bases and 5 bases respectively, with 11 bases between them. The CDR3 reads CASSPQGVTGELFF. As DNA, the CDR3 is TGCGCCAGCAGCCCACAGGGTGTAACCGGGGAGCTGTTTTTT.

CDR3 DNA sequence: TGTGCCAGCAGCCAAGATCTGGGGCTAGCGGAGGGTGAGCAGTTCTTC. Translation: CASSQDLGLAEGEQFF. The chain has TRBV14 and TRBJ2-1, with 7 nucleotides matching TRBD2. The V gene's germline CDR1 is SGHDN and CDR2 FVKESK. With 0 bases clipped from V and 9 bases from J, the junction kept 11 bases outside the gene matches. This CDR3 has 16 amino acids.

This chain joins TRBV24-1 and TRBJ1-2, with TRBD1 matching over 7 bases. This CDR3 contains 16 residues. V dropped 6 bases and J dropped 6; count of bases not matched to a gene: 15. Germline assignment: CDR1 KGHDR and CDR2 SFDVKD. The chain's CDR3 is CATSTRDGLQGDGYTF. CDR3 sequence (DNA): TGTGCCACCAGTACACGGGACGGACTTCAGGGGGATGGCTACACCTTC.

The rearrangement joins TRBV4-3 to TRBJ2-1; tentative D call: TRBD2 (6 bases). This CDR3 is 14 amino acids long. Germline CDR1 and CDR2: LGHNA and YSLEER. V was shortened by 5 bases and J by 8 bases, with 16 bases between the two germline ends. In DNA form, the CDR3 reads TGCGCCAGCAGCGTGAGGCGGGGTTGGGATGAGCAGTTCTTC. Residues: CASSVRRGWDEQFF.